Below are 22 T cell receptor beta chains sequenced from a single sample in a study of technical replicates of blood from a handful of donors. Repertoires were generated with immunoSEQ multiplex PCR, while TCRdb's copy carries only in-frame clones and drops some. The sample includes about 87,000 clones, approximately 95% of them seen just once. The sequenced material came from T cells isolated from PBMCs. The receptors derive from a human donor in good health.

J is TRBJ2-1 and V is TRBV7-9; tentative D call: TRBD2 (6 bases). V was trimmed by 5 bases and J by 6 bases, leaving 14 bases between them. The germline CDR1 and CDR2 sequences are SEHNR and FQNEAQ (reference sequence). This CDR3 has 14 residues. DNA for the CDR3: TGTGCCAGCAGCCTTGGAGCGGGTCTCAATGAGCAGTTCTTC. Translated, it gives CASSLGAGLNEQFF.

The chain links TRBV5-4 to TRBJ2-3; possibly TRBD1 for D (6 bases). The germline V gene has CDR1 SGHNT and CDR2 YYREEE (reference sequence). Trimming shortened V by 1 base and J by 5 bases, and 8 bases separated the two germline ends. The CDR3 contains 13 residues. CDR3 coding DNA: TGTGCCAGCAGCTTGCCACAGGGAGATACGCAGTATTTT. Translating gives CASSLPQGDTQYF.

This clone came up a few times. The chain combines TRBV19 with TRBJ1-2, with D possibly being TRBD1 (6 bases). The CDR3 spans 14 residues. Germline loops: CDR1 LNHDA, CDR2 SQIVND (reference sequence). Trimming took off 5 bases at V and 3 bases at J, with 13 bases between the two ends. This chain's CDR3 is CASSSYRDYYGYTF. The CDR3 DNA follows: TGTGCCAGTAGTTCATACAGGGATTACTATGGCTACACCTTC.

CDR3 bases: TGTGCCAGCAGTGGAGAGGGATCTGAGCAGTTCTTC. This encodes CASSGEGSEQFF. The V and J genes are TRBV2 and TRBJ2-1; weak D call: TRBD2 (5 bases). The length of the CDR3 is 12 residues. Deletions cut 4 bases from V and 9 bases from J, with 10 bases between. Germline CDR1 reads SNHLY; CDR2 reads FYNNEI.

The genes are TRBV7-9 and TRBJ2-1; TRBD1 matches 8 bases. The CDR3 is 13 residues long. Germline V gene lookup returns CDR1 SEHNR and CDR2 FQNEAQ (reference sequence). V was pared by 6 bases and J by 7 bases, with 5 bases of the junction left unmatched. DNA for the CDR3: TGTGCCAGCAGTTCCCAGGGGGCTAATGAGCAGTTCTTC. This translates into CASSSQGANEQFF.

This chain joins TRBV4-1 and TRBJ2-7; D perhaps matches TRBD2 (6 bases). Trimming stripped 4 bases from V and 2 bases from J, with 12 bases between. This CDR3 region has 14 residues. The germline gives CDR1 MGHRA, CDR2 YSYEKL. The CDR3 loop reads CASSLEEGPYEQYF. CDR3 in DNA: TGCGCCAGCAGCCTAGAGGAGGGTCCCTACGAGCAGTACTTC.

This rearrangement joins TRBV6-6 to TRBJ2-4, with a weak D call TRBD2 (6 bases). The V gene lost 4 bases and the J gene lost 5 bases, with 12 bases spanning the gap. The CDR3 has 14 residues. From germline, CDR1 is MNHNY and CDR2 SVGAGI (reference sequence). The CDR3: CASSSTAGQNIQYF. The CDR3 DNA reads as TGTGCCAGCAGTTCGACAGCGGGCCAAAACATTCAGTACTTC.

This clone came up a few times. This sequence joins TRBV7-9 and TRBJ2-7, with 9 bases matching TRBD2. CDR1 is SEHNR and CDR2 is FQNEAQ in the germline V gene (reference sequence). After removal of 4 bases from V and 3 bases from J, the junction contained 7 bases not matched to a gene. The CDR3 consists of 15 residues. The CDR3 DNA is TGTGCCAGCAGCTCCTGGCGGGAGGGTCTCTACGAGCAGTACTTC. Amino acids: CASSSWREGLYEQYF.

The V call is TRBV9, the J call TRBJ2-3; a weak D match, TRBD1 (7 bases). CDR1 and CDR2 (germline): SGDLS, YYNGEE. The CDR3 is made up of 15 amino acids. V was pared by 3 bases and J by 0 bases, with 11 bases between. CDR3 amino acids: CASSATGTSTDTQYF. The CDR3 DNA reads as TGTGCCAGCAGCGCGACAGGGACTAGCACAGATACGCAGTATTTT.

This CDR3 is CASSQGRGTGNIQYF. Here the CDR3 DNA reads TGCGCCAGCAGCCAAGGACGGGGGACGGGAAACATTCAGTACTTC. J is TRBJ2-4 and V is TRBV4-3, with TRBD2 as a possible D gene (6 bases). Germline loops: CDR1 LGHNA, CDR2 YSLEER. V shed 1 base and J shed 6 bases, with 13 bases lying between them. CDR3 size: 15 residues.

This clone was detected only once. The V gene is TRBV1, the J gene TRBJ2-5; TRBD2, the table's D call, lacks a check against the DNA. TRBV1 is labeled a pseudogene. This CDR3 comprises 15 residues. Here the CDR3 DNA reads TGCACCAGCAGCCAGGGGGGAGCGGGAGGTGAGACCCAGTACTTC. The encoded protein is CTSSQGGAGGETQYF.

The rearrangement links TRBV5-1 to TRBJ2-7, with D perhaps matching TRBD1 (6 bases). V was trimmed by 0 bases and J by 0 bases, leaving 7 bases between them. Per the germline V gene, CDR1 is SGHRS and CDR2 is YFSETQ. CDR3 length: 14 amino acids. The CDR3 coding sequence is TGCGCCAGCAGCTTGGGAGGGGGCTCCTACGAGCAGTACTTC. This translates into CASSLGGGSYEQYF.

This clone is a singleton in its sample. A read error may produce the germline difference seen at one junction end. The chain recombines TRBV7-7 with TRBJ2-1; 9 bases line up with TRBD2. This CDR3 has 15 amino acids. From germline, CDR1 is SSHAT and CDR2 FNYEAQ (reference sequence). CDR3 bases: TGTGCTAGCAGCCCGAGACTAGCGGCCTACAATGAGCAGTTCTTC. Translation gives CASSPRLAAYNEQFF.

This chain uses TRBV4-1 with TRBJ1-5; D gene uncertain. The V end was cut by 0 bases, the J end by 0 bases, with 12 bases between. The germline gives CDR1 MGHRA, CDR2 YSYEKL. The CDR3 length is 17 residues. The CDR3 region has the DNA TGCGCCAGCAGCCAAGATAGGCAGAGGTATAGCAATCAGCCCCAGCATTTT. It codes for CASSQDRQRYSNQPQHF.

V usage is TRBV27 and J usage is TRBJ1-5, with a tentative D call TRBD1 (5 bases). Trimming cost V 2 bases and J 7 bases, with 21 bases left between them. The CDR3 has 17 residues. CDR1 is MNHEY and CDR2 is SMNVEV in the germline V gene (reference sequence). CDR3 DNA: TGTGCCAGCAGTTTAATATTTGAGGTTCAGGGAAAGCAGCCCCAGCATTTT. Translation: CASSLIFEVQGKQPQHF.

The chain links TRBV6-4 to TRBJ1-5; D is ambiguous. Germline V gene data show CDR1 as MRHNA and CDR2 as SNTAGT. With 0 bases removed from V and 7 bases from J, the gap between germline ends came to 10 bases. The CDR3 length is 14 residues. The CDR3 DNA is TGTGCCAGCAGTGACTCGAGCGGAGGCCAGCCCCAGCATTTT. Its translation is CASSDSSGGQPQHF.

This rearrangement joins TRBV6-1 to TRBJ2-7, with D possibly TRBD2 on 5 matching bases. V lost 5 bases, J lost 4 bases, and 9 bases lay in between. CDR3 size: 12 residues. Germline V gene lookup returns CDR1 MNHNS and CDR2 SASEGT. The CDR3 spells CASSWSGYEQYF. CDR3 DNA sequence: TGTGCCAGCAGTTGGAGCGGATACGAGCAGTACTTC.

This CDR3 reads CASSISTGDEQFF. CDR3 sequence (DNA): TGTGCCAGCAGCATCTCGACGGGAGATGAGCAGTTCTTC. The chain carries TRBV9 and TRBJ2-1, with D tentatively TRBD2 (6 bases). Germline V gives CDR1 SGDLS, CDR2 YYNGEE. The V and J ends lost 4 bases and 8 bases respectively, with 13 bases between them. The CDR3 covers 13 residues.

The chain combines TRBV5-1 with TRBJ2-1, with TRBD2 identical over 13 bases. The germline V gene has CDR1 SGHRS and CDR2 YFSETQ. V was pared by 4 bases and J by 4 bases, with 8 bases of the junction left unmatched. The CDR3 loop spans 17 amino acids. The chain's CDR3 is CASSLYWGLAGYNEQFF. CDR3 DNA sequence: TGCGCCAGCAGCCTGTACTGGGGACTAGCGGGATACAATGAGCAGTTCTTC.

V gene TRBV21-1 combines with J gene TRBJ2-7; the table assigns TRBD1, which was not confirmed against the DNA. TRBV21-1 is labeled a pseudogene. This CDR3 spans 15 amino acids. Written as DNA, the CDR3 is TGTGCCAGCAGCTTTTTTCGGACATTTAGCTACGAGCAGTACTTC. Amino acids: CASSFFRTFSYEQYF.

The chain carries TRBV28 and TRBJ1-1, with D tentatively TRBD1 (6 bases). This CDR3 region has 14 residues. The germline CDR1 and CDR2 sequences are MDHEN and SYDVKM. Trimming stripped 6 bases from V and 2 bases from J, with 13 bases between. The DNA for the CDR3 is TGTGCCAGCAGCCCAACAGGGACCAACACTGAAGCTTTCTTT. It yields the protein CASSPTGTNTEAFF.

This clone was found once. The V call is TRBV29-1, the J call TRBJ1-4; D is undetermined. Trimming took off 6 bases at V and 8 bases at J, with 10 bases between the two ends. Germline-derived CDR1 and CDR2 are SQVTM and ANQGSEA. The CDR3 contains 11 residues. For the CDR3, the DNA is TGCAGCGTACGGGAATCCGAAAAACTGTTTTTT. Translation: CSVRESEKLFF.